Detailed here is one TCR beta chain. Its antigen remains unidentified. Trimming cost V 2 bases and J 1 base, with 8 bases left between them. In germline, CDR1 is DFQATT, CDR2 SNEGSKA (reference sequence). The CDR3 has 13 residues. The entry originates in a study of T-cell reconstitution after alpha-beta-depleted transplantation in children. Study conclusions and caveats: Fresh T-cell production supplied most of the T-cell counts and diversity seen one year after transplant. The study traced high day-60 TCRbeta diversity in some patients to surviving recipient T cells and thymic progenitors.

Unique molecular identifiers were used in preparing the TCRbeta library. TCRdb ran MiXCR on the PCR reads and lists one entry per CDR3 protein. This table holds hundreds of thousands of distinct CDR3 sequences, 15% to 20% found once. This material consisted of PBMCs, mostly from graft donor cells, taken 360 days after TCRalphabeta/CD19-depleted stem cell transplant. The chain has TRBV20-1 and TRBJ1-2; perhaps TRBD1 as D (5 bases). The clonotype originates from a boy under two years old who had a stem cell transplant for Wiskott-Aldrich syndrome, so the T cells may come from the graft donor. The CDR3 DNA sequence: TGCAGTGCTAGAAGGGGCAGTAACTATGGCTACACCTTC. It translates to CSARRGSNYGYTF.